This T cell receptor beta chain emerged from a study of high-grade serous ovarian cancer treatment subgroups. Regarding the study as a whole: The analyses considered CDR3 and ignored CDR1 and CDR2.

Tumor samples were obtained before definitive surgery or chemotherapy. The method was immunoSEQ multiplex PCR; TCRdb's version includes in-frame clones alone and lacks a portion of them. In the table there are 10,000 or so clones, around 68% of which are singletons. About this clone itself: What it recognizes is unknown.

The sequenced material came from tumor tissue. This TCR derives from a human donor with high-grade serous ovarian cancer.

The CDR3 spells CASSLGVNGLTPRSYEQYF. The CDR3 DNA is TGTGCCAGCAGCTTAGGAGTCAACGGGCTAACCCCTCGCTCCTACGAGCAGTACTTC. The genes are TRBV11-1 and TRBJ2-7; D gene unclear. Trimming left V 1 base short and J 0 bases short, with 22 bases between. The CDR3 consists of 19 residues. Germline values: CDR1 SGHAT, CDR2 FQDESV (reference sequence).